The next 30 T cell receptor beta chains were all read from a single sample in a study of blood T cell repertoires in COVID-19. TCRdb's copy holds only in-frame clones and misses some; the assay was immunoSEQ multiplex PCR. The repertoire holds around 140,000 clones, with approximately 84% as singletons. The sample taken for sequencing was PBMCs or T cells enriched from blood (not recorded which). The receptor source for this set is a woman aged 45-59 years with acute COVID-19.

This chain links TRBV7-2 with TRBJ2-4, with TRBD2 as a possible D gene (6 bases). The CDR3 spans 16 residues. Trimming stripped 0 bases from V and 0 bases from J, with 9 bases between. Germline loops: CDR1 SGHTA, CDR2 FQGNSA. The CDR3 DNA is TGTGCCAGCAGCTTAGCGGCGGGACTAGCCAAAAACATTCAGTACTTC. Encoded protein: CASSLAAGLAKNIQYF.

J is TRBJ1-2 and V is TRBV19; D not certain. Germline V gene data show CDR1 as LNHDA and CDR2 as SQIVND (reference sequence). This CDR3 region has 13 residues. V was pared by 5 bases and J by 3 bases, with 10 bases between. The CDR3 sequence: CASSRQEDYGYTF. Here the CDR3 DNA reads TGTGCCAGTAGTCGTCAGGAGGACTATGGCTACACCTTC.

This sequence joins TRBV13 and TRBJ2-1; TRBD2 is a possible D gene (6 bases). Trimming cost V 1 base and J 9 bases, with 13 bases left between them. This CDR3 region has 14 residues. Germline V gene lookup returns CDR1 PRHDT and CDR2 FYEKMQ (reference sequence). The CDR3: CASSLVGEVGEQFF. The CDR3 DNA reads TGTGCCAGCAGCTTAGTTGGGGAGGTCGGTGAGCAGTTCTTC. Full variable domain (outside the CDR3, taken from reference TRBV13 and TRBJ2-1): AAGVIQSPRHLIKEKRETATLKCYPIPRHDTVYWYQQGPGQDPQFLISFYEKMQSDKGSIPDRFSAQQFSDYHSELNMSSLELGDSALYFCASSLVGEVGEQFFGPGTRLTVL.

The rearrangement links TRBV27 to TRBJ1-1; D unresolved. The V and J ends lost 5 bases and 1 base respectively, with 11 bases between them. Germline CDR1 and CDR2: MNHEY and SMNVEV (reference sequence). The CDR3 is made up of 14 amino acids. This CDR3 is CASSLRERNTEAFF. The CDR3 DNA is TGTGCCAGCAGTCTTAGGGAGAGGAACACTGAAGCTTTCTTT.

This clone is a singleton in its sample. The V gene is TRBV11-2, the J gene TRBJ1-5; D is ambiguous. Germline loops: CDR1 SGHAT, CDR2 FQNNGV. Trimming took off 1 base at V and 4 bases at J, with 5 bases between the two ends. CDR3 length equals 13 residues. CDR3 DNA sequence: TGTGCCAGCAGCTTAGCGGAGAATCAGCCCCAGCATTTT. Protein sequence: CASSLAENQPQHF.

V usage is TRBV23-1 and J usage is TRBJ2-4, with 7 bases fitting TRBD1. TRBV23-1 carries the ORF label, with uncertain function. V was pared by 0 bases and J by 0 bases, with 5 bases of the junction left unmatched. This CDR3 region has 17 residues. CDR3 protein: CASSQSGDRVAKNIQYF. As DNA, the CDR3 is TGCGCCAGCAGTCAATCTGGGGACAGAGTAGCCAAAAACATTCAGTACTTC.

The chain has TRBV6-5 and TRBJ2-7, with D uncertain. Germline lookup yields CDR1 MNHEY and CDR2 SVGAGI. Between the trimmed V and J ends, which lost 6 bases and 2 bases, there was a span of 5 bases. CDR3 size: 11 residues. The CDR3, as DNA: TGTGCCAGCAGGTTCACCTACGAGCAGTACTTC. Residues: CASRFTYEQYF.

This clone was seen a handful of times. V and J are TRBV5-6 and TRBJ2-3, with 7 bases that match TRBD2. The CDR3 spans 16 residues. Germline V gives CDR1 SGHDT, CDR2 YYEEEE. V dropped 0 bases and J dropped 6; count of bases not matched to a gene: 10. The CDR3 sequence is CASSLDRGRAADTQYF. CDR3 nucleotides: TGTGCCAGCAGCTTGGACCGCGGGAGAGCGGCGGATACGCAGTATTTT.

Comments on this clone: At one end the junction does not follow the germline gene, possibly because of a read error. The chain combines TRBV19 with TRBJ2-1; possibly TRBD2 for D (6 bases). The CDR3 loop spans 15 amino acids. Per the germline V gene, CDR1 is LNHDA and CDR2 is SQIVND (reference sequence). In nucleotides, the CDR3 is TGTGCCAGTAGTAGATCGGGACTGTCCTCCAATGAGCAGTTCTTC. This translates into CASSRSGLSSNEQFF.

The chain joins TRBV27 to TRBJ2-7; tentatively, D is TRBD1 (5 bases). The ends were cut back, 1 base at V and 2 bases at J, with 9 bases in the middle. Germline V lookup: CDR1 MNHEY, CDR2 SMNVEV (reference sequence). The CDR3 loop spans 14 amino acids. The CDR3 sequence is CASSLLGQAYEQYF. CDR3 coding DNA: TGTGCCAGCAGTTTATTGGGGCAAGCCTACGAGCAGTACTTC.

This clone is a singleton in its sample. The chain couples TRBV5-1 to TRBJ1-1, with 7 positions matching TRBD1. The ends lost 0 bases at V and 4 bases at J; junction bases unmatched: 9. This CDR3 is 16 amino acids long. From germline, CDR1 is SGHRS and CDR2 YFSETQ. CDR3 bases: TGCGCCAGCAGCTTGGCTCGCGACAGGGTAAGCACTGAAGCTTTCTTT. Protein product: CASSLARDRVSTEAFF.

This chain's CDR3 is CASSQDVTGYNSPLHF. In DNA, the CDR3 is TGTGCCAGCAGCCAAGATGTGACAGGGTATAATTCACCCCTCCACTTT. The chain combines TRBV3-1 (or the pseudogene TRBV3-2) with TRBJ1-6, with 7 bases identical to TRBD1. Losses at the gene ends were 0 bases for V and 4 bases for J; bases not matched to a gene: 3. The CDR3 has 16 residues. In germline, CDR1 is LGHDT, CDR2 YNNKEL (reference sequence).

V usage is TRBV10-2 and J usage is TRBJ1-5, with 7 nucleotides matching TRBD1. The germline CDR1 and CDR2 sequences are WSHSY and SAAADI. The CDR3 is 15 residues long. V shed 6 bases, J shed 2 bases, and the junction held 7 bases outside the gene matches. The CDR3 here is CASSDRQGRNQPQHF. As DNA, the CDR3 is TGCGCCAGCAGCGACCGACAGGGCCGCAATCAGCCCCAGCATTTT.

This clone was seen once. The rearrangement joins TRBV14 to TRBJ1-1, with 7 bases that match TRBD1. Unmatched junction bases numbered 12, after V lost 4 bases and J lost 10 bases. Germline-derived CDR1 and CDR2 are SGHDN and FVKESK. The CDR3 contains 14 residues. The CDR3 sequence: CASSPTLGQVAAFF. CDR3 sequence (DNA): TGTGCCAGCAGCCCCACTCTCGGACAGGTTGCAGCTTTCTTT. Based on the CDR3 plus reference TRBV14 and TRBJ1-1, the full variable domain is EAGVTQFPSHSVIEKGQTVTLRCDPISGHDNLYWYRRVMGKEIKFLLHFVKESKQDESGMPNNRFLAERTGGTYSTLKVQPAELEDSGVYFCASSPTLGQVAAFFGQGTRLTVV.

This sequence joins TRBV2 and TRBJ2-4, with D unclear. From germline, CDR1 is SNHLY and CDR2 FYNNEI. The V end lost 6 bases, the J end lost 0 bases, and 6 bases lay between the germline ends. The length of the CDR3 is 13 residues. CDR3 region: CASSSLAKNIQYF. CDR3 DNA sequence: TGTGCCAGCAGCAGTTTAGCCAAAAACATTCAGTACTTC.

This CDR3 is CALGGSGTDTQYF. As DNA, the CDR3 is TGTGCTTTAGGGGGCAGTGGCACAGATACGCAGTATTTT. This chain joins TRBV19 and TRBJ2-3; 7 nucleotides agree with TRBD1. Looked up from germline, CDR1 is LNHDA and CDR2 is SQIVND (reference sequence). This CDR3 is built from 13 residues.

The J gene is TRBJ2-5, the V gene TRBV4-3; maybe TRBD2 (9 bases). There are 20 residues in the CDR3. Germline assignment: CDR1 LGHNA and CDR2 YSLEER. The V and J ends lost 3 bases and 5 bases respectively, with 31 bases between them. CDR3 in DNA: TGCGCCAGCAGCCAGGGAGACAGGGGACGCGGGAGGGCGGCTGGTGAGACCCAGTACTTC. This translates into CASSQGDRGRGRAAGETQYF.

CDR3 region: CASRRGSYNSPLHF. The CDR3 DNA sequence: TGTGCCAGCAGGCGGGGGTCCTATAATTCACCCCTCCACTTT. The gene calls are TRBV28 and TRBJ1-6, with TRBD1 as a possible D gene (5 bases). The V end was cut by 6 bases, the J end by 1 base, with 7 bases between. The germline V gene encodes CDR1 MDHEN and CDR2 SYDVKM. This CDR3 spans 14 amino acids. Combining the CDR3 with reference TRBV28 and TRBJ1-6 gives the whole variable domain DVKVTQSSRYLVKRTGEKVFLECVQDMDHENMFWYRQDPGLGLRLIYFSYDVKMKEKGDIPEGYSVSREKKERFSLILESASTNQTSMYLCASRRGSYNSPLHFGNGTRLTVT.

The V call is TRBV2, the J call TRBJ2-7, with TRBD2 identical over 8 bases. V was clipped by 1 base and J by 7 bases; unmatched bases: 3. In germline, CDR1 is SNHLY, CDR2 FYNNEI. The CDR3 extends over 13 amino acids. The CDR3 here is CASSEELAVEQYF. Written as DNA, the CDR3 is TGTGCCAGCAGTGAAGAACTAGCGGTGGAGCAGTACTTC.

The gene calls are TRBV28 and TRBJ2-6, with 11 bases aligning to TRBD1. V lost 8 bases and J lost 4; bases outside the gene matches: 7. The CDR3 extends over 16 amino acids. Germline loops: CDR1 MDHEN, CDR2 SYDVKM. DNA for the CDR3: TGTGCCAGCCGGACAGGGGGCGCGGGAGGGGCCAACGTCCTGACTTTC. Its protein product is CASRTGGAGGANVLTF. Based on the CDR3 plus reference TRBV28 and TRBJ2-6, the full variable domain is DVKVTQSSRYLVKRTGEKVFLECVQDMDHENMFWYRQDPGLGLRLIYFSYDVKMKEKGDIPEGYSVSREKKERFSLILESASTNQTSMYLCASRTGGAGGANVLTFGAGSRLTVL.

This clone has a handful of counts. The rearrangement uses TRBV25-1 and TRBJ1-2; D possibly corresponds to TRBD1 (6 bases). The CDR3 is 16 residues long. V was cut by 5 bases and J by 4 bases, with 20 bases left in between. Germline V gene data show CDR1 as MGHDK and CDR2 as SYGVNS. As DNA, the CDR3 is TGTGCCAGCAGTCTCTCCGGGGGGGGCCGGGGCTATGGCTACACCTTC. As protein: CASSLSGGGRGYGYTF.

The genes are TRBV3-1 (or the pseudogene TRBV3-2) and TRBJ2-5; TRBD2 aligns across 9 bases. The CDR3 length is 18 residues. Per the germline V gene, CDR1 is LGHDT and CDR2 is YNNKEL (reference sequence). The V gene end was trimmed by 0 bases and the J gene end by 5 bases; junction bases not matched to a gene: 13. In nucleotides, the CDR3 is TGTGCCAGCAGCCAAGATTGGGAAAAGGCGGGAGGGCCGGAGACCCAGTACTTC. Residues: CASSQDWEKAGGPETQYF.

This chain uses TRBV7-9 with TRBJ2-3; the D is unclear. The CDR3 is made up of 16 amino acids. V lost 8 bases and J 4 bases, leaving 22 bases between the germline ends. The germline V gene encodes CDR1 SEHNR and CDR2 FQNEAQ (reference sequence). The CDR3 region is CASDPPKASYADTQYF. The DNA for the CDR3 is TGTGCCAGCGACCCCCCCAAAGCTAGTTACGCAGATACGCAGTATTTT.

Written as DNA, the CDR3 is TGTGCCATCAGTGAGCCCCCAACAGGAAACTATGGCTACACCTTC. Translated: CAISEPPTGNYGYTF. The chain links TRBV10-3 to TRBJ1-2; tentative D call: TRBD1 (5 bases). V was pared by 2 bases and J by 2 bases, with 12 bases between. CDR1 ENHRY and CDR2 SYGVKD come from the germline V gene. The CDR3 is made up of 15 amino acids.

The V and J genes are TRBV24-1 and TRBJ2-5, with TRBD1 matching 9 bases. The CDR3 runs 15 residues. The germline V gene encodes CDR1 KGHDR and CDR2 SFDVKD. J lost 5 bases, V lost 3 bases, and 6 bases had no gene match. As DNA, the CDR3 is TGTGCCACCAGTGATCCTCAGACAGGGGGGGAGACCCAGTACTTC. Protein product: CATSDPQTGGETQYF.

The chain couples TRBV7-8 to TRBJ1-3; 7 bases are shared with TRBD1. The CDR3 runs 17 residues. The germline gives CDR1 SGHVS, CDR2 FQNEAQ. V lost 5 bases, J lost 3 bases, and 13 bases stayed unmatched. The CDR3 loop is CASSLEEGTANGNTIYF. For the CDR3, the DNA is TGTGCCAGCAGCCTGGAAGAAGGGACAGCGAATGGAAACACCATATATTTT.

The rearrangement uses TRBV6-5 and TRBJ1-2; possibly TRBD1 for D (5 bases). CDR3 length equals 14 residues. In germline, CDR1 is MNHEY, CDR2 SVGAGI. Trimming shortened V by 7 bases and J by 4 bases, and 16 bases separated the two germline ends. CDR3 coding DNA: TGTGCCAGCACAGCTCGGGAGGGACCCTATGGCTACACCTTC. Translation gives CASTAREGPYGYTF.

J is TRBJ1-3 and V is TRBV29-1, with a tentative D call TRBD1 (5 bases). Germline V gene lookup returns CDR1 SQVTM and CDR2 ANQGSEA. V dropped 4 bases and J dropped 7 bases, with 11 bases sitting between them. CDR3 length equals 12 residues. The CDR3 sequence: CSVVSGVNTIYF. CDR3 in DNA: TGCAGCGTTGTCTCGGGGGTGAACACCATATATTTT.

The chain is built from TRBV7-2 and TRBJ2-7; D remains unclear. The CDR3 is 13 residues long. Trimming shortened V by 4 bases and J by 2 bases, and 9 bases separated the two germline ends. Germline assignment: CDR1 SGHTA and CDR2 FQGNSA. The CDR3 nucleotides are TGTGCCAGCAGCTCCAAATTCCCCTACGAGCAGTACTTC. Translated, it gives CASSSKFPYEQYF. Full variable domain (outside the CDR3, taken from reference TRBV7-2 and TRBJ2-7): GAGVSQSPSNKVTEKGKDVELRCDPISGHTALYWYRQSLGQGLEFLIYFQGNSAPDKSGLPSDRFSAERTGGSVSTLTIQRTQQEDSAVYLCASSSKFPYEQYFGPGTRLTVT.

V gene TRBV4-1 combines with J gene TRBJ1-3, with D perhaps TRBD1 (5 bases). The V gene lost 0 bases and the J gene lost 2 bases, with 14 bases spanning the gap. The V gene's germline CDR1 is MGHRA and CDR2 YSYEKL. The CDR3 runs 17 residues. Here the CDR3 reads CASSQDRWQGTGNTIYF. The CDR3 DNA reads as TGCGCCAGCAGCCAAGATCGTTGGCAGGGCACTGGAAACACCATATATTTT.